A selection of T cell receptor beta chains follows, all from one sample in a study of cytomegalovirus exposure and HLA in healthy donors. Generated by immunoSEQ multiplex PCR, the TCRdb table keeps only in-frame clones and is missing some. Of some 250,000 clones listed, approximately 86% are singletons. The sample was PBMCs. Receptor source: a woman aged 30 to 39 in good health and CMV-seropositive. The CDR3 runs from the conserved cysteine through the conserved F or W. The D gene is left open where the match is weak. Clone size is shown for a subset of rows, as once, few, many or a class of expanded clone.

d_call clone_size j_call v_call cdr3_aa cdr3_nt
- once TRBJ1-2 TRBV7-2 CASSPTPQRYGYTF TGTGCCAGCAGCCCAACACCCCAGCGGTATGGCTACACCTTC
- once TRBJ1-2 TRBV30 CAWSPRGGYTF TGTGCCTGGAGTCCTAGGGGAGGCTACACCTTC
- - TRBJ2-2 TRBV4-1 CASSQVMGGGSGGELFF TGCGCCAGCAGCCAAGTAATGGGGGGAGGCTCAGGTGGGGAGCTGTTTTTT
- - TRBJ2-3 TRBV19 CASSRRDTQYF TGTGCCAGTAGTAGGAGGGATACGCAGTATTTT
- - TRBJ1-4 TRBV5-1 CASSLTGKLFF TGCGCCAGCAGCTTGACAGGAAAACTGTTTTTT
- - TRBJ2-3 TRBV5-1 CASSLDPGSTDTQYF TGCGCCAGCAGCTTGGATCCGGGGAGCACAGATACGCAGTATTTT
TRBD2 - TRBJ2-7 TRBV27 CASWAGGYEQYF TGTGCCAGCTGGGCGGGAGGGTACGAGCAGTACTTC
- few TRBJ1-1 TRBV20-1 CSAGVTEAFF TGCAGTGCAGGGGTAACTGAAGCTTTCTTT
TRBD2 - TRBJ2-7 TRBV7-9 CASSSGTSGRFYEQYF TGTGCCAGCAGCTCAGGGACTAGCGGGAGGTTCTACGAGCAGTACTTC
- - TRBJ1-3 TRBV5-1 CASSADSSGNTIYF TGCGCCAGCAGCGCGGACAGCTCTGGAAACACCATATATTTT
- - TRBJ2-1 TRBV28 CASSFVNRAINEQFF TGTGCCAGCAGTTTCGTCAACCGCGCCATCAATGAGCAGTTCTTC
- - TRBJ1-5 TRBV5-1 CASSPDSSSNQPQHF TGCGCCAGCAGTCCCGACAGTTCTAGCAATCAGCCCCAGCATTTT
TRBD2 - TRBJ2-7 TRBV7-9 CASSDLAAGKSYEQYF TGTGCCAGCAGCGACCTAGCGGCTGGAAAATCGTACGAGCAGTACTTC
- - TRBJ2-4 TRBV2 CASHRQNIQYF TGTGCCAGCCACAGGCAAAACATTCAGTACTTC
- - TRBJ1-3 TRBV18 CASSPMIQGASGNTIYF TGTGCCAGCTCACCTATGATACAGGGCGCCTCTGGAAACACCATATATTTT
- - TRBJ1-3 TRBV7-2 CASSPQAGGNTIYF TGTGCCAGCAGCCCACAGGCAGGGGGAAACACCATATATTTT
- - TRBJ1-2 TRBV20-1 CSAWDGLYTF TGCAGTGCTTGGGATGGACTCTACACCTTC
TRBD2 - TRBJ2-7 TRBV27 CASSLFGGVEQYF TGTGCCAGCAGTTTATTCGGGGGGGTCGAGCAGTACTTC
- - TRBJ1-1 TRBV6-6 CASSHVRGENTEAFF TGTGCCAGCAGTCACGTCCGGGGGGAAAACACTGAAGCTTTCTTT
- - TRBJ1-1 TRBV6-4 CASSAIPGTEAFF TGTGCCAGCAGCGCTATACCGGGCACTGAAGCTTTCTTT
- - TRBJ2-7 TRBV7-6 CASSSPGGRTPPYEQYF TGTGCCAGCAGCTCCCCCGGAGGGAGGACCCCTCCCTACGAGCAGTACTTC
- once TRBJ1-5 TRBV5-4 CASSKELNQPQHF TGTGCCAGCAGCAAAGAACTCAATCAGCCCCAGCATTTT
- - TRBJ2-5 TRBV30 CAWTLATDLETQYF TGTGCCTGGACTCTAGCGACCGATCTAGAGACCCAGTACTTC
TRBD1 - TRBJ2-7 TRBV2 CASSGDSSYEQYF TGTGCCAGCAGTGGGGACAGCTCCTACGAGCAGTACTTC
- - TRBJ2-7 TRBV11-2 CASSFEGTYEQYF TGTGCCAGCAGCTTTGAGGGAACCTACGAGCAGTACTTC
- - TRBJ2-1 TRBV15 CAAGRVSSYNEQFF TGTGCCGCCGGCCGGGTAAGCTCCTACAATGAGCAGTTCTTC
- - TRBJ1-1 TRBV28 CASRPADMNTEAFF TGTGCCAGCAGACCCGCGGACATGAACACTGAAGCTTTCTTT
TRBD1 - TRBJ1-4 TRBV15 CATSRDPGGGATNEKLFF TGTGCCACCAGCAGAGATCCAGGGGGTGGGGCGACTAATGAAAAACTGTTTTTT
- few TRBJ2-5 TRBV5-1 CASSLTGLGFGETQYF TGCGCCAGCAGCCTGACTGGACTCGGCTTCGGGGAGACCCAGTACTTC
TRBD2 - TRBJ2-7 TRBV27 CASSSLGDYSFYEQYF TGTGCCAGCAGTTCCTTAGGGGACTATAGCTTCTACGAGCAGTACTTC
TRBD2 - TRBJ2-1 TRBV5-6 CASSLEPSGIRLGNEQFF TGTGCCAGCAGCTTGGAGCCTAGCGGGATCCGTCTCGGCAATGAGCAGTTCTTC
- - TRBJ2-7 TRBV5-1 CASRQSLRYEQYF TGCGCCAGCAGGCAGTCGCTCAGGTACGAGCAGTACTTC
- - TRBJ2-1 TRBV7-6 CASSLGTRGGNEQFF TGTGCCAGCAGCTTAGGGACAAGAGGGGGAAATGAGCAGTTCTTC
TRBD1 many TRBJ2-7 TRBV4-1 CASSQLDQGAYEQYF TGCGCCAGCAGCCAACTTGATCAGGGGGCGTACGAGCAGTACTTC
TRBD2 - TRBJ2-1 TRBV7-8 CASSRGGAGAYNEQFF TGTGCCAGCAGCCGCGGGGGGGCAGGGGCTTACAATGAGCAGTTCTTC
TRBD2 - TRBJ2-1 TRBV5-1 CASSAGLAGGNEQFF TGCGCCAGCAGCGCCGGACTAGCGGGAGGAAATGAGCAGTTCTTC
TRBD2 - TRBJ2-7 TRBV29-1 CSVGLADYYEQYF TGCAGCGTTGGGCTAGCGGACTACTACGAGCAGTACTTC
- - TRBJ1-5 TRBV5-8 CASSLWRRGWDNQPQHF TGTGCCAGCAGCTTATGGCGAAGGGGTTGGGACAATCAGCCCCAGCATTTT
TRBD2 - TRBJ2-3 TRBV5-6 CASSLGSSGNTDTQYF TGTGCCAGCAGCTTGGGCTCTAGCGGGAACACAGATACGCAGTATTTT
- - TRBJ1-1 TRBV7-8 CASSLETPTEAFF TGTGCCAGCAGCTTGGAGACTCCCACTGAAGCTTTCTTT
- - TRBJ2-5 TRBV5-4 CASSLAVKGGETQYF TGTGCCAGCAGCTTGGCCGTTAAGGGAGGAGAGACCCAGTACTTC
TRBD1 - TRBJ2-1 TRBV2 CASSEAGQGVRYEQFF TGTGCCAGCAGTGAAGCGGGCCAGGGGGTACGGTATGAGCAGTTCTTC
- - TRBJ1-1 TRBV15 CATSGEGVGGLFNTEAFF TGTGCCACCAGCGGAGAGGGGGTGGGGGGGCTTTTCAACACTGAAGCTTTCTTT
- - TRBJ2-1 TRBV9 CASSVGPGDNEQFF TGTGCCAGCAGCGTTGGGCCGGGAGACAATGAGCAGTTCTTC
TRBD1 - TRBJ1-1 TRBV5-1 CASSVLPGTGNTEAFF TGCGCCAGCAGCGTTTTACCCGGGACAGGGAACACTGAAGCTTTCTTT
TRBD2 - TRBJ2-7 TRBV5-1 CASSFRASGAYEQYF TGCGCCAGCAGCTTCCGGGCTAGCGGAGCCTACGAGCAGTACTTC
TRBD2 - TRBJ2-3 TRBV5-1 CASSSGLAGPSSAQYF TGCGCCAGCAGCTCCGGTCTAGCGGGCCCCTCCTCGGCGCAGTATTTT
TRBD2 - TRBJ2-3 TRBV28 CASSFHTSGSFMDTDTQYF TGTGCCAGCAGTTTCCATACTAGCGGGAGCTTCATGGACACAGATACGCAGTATTTT
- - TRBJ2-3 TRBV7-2 CASSLDLERTDTQYF TGTGCCAGCAGCTTAGACCTAGAGCGCACAGATACGCAGTATTTT
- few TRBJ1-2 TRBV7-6 CASSSGGGVGVYGYTF TGTGCCAGCAGCTCCGGAGGTGGAGTCGGGGTCTATGGCTACACCTTC
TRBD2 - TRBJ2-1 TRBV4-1 CASSPGRLAEIVSYNEQFF TGCGCCAGCAGCCCAGGGAGACTAGCGGAAATAGTCTCCTACAATGAGCAGTTCTTC
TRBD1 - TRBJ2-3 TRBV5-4 CASSRTQGADTQYF TGTGCCAGCAGCCGAACTCAGGGGGCAGATACGCAGTATTTT
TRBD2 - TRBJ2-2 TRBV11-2 CASSPLASGTGELFF TGTGCCAGCAGCCCACTCGCTAGCGGGACCGGGGAGCTGTTTTTT
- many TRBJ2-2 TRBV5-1 CASGLTGNTGELFF TGCGCCAGCGGCCTGACAGGGAACACCGGGGAGCTGTTTTTT
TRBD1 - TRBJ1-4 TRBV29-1 CSVEKQGESNEKLFF TGCAGCGTTGAAAAACAGGGGGAATCCAATGAAAAACTGTTTTTT
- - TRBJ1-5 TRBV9 CASSPGRGNQPQHF TGTGCCAGCAGCCCAGGCAGGGGCAATCAGCCCCAGCATTTT
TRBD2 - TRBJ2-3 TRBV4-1 CASSRRLADGPDTQYF TGCGCCAGCAGCAGACGACTAGCGGATGGGCCAGATACGCAGTATTTT
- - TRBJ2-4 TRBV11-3 CASSPAAGALAKNIQYF TGTGCCAGCAGCCCCGCCGCGGGGGCTTTAGCCAAAAACATTCAGTACTTC
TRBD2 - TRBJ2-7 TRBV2 CASSGGSGRTYYEQYF TGTGCCAGCAGTGGGGGAAGCGGGAGGACTTATTACGAGCAGTACTTC
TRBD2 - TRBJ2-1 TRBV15 CATSRDSPREGNEQFF TGTGCCACCAGCAGGGACTCACCTAGGGAGGGGAATGAGCAGTTCTTC